The present TCR beta chain was sequenced within a study of STAT5B mutations in CD4+ large granular lymphocyte leukemia. Overall study: Among healthy donors, a particular HLA allele went with more CDR3 'QG' motifs. General study points: Without HLA matching, higher CD4+ than CD8+ T-LGLL clonality could reflect small sample size. 8/27 top patient clones versus 2/35 control clones were TRBV06-family. CD4-sorted patient repertoires seemed more clonal than healthy CD4+ repertoires.

TCRdb keeps only in-frame clones here, not all; method: immunoSEQ multiplex PCR. The data contain about 40,000 clones, approximately 84% of them singletons. This CDR3 is 13 amino acids long. The germline V gene encodes CDR1 MNHEY and CDR2 SVGAGI. V was trimmed by 0 bases and J by 4 bases, leaving 6 bases between them. Remarks on this clone: Its antigen is not identified.

Input material: CD4+ T cells from blood buffy coats. The gene calls are TRBV6-5 and TRBJ1-1; D gene ambiguous. The receptor's source is a human donor in good health. The CDR3 loop reads CASSYSLGTEAFF. The CDR3 DNA reads as TGTGCCAGCAGTTACTCGTTAGGCACTGAAGCTTTCTTT.